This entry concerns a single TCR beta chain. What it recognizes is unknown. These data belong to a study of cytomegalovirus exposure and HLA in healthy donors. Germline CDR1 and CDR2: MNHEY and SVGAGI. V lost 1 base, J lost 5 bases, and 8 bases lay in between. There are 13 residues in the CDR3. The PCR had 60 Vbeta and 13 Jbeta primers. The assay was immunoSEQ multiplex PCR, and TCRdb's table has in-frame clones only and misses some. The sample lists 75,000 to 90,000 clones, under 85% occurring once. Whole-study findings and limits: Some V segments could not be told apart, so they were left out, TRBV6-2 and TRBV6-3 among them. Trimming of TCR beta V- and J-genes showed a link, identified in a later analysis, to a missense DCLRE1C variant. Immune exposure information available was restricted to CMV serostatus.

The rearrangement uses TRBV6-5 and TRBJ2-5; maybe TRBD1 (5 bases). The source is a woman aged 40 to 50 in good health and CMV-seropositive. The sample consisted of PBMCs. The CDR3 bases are TGTGCCAGCAGTTACTTGCAGGGTGAGACCCAGTACTTC. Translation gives CASSYLQGETQYF.